The 10 T cell receptor beta chains below come from one sample, sequenced in a study of OX40 agonist ivuxolimab in advanced cancers. Profiled with immunoSEQ multiplex PCR; TCRdb holds only in-frame clones, not every one. This sample carries tens of thousands of clones, roughly 92% of them seen once, and the ten largest clones take roughly 13%. This material consisted of CD4+ or CD8+ T cells sorted from blood, taken in a trial of the OX40 agonist ivuxolimab. All receptors come from an adult with an advanced solid tumor such as melanoma, head and neck, liver or kidney cancer.

The gene calls are TRBV7-6 and TRBJ2-2; possibly TRBD1 for D (5 bases). CDR3 length: 18 residues. CDR1 is SGHVS, CDR2 FNYEAQ, per germline. Between the trimmed V and J ends, which lost 7 bases and 5 bases, there was a span of 26 bases. The CDR3 reads CASTLGISTTAGTGELFF. For the CDR3, the DNA is TGTGCCAGCACCCTAGGGATTTCAACCACGGCAGGGACCGGGGAGCTGTTTTTT.

The J gene is TRBJ2-4, the V gene TRBV7-9; D may be TRBD2 (6 bases). V was pared by 3 bases and J by 7 bases, with 16 bases between. This CDR3 contains 15 residues. Germline assignment: CDR1 SEHNR and CDR2 FQNEAQ (reference sequence). The CDR3 DNA sequence: TGTGCCAGCAGCTTCCGGGCCCTAAGCGGGAACATTCAGTACTTC. Its protein is CASSFRALSGNIQYF.

The chain employs TRBV2 and TRBJ2-7, with 7 bases identical to TRBD1. This CDR3 comprises 14 residues. J lost 1 base, V lost 5 bases, and 5 bases had no gene match. Germline CDR1 and CDR2: SNHLY and FYNNEI. For the CDR3, the DNA is TGTGCCAGCAGTTCCGACAGGGTTTCCTACGAGCAGTACTTC. It translates to CASSSDRVSYEQYF.

The CDR3 nucleotides read TGCGCCAGCGGGGATTGGGTCTACGAGCAGTACTTC. Amino acids: CASGDWVYEQYF. V gene TRBV10-1 combines with J gene TRBJ2-7; no clear D. The CDR3 spans 12 residues. Trimming took 8 bases from V and 3 from J, leaving 11 bases between them. CDR1 and CDR2 (germline): WNHNN, SYGVQD (reference sequence).

The chain joins TRBV12-5 to TRBJ1-1; 8 nucleotides agree with TRBD1. From germline, CDR1 is LGHNT and CDR2 FRNRAP. This CDR3 contains 13 residues. V trimming: 4 bases; J trimming: 7 bases; junction bases outside the gene matches: 5. CDR3 in DNA: TGTGCTAGTGGTTGGACAGGGAATCTTGAAGCTTTCTTT. It translates to CASGWTGNLEAFF. The variable domain in full, completed from reference TRBV12-5 and TRBJ1-1, reads DARVTQTPRHKVTEMGQEVTMRCQPILGHNTVFWYRQTMMQGLELLAYFRNRAPLDDSGMPKDRFSAEMPDATLATLKIQPSEPRDSAVYFCASGWTGNLEAFFGQGTRLTVV.

This chain links TRBV18 with TRBJ1-1; 7 bases are a match to TRBD1. V lost 6 bases, J lost 5 bases, and 9 bases stayed unmatched. The CDR3 spans 14 residues. The germline V gene encodes CDR1 KGHSH and CDR2 LQKENI. The CDR3 nucleotides read TGTGCCAGCTCGCGGACAGGTTGGATGACTGAAGCTTTCTTT. Translation: CASSRTGWMTEAFF.

The V and J genes are TRBV2 and TRBJ1-6; D not resolved. Germline V gene sequence: CDR1 SNHLY, CDR2 FYNNEI. Trimming took 0 bases from V and 10 from J, leaving 13 bases between them. The CDR3 sequence is 15 residues long. CDR3 bases: TGTGCCAGCAGTGAAGCCGCGGGAGTCAGGTCACCCCTCCACTTT. It translates to CASSEAAGVRSPLHF.

Here the CDR3 reads CASSPGVSNYGYTF. The CDR3 region has the DNA TGCGCCAGCAGCCCAGGGGTGTCTAACTATGGCTACACCTTC. The rearrangement joins TRBV5-1 to TRBJ1-2, with D perhaps TRBD1 (6 bases). Germline CDR1 reads SGHRS; CDR2 reads YFSETQ. The CDR3 sequence is 14 residues long. Trimming removed 4 bases from V and 0 bases from J, with 10 bases in between.

The V gene is TRBV5-1, the J gene TRBJ1-4; D perhaps matches TRBD1 (6 bases). V lost 0 bases and J lost 8, with 11 bases in between. The CDR3 runs 14 residues. The germline CDR1 and CDR2 sequences are SGHRS and YFSETQ. The CDR3 coding sequence is TGCGCCAGCAGCTTGGAACAGGGAAGAGAAAAACTGTTTTTT. This codes for CASSLEQGREKLFF. The variable domain in full, with the rest retrieved from reference TRBV5-1 and TRBJ1-4, is KAGVTQTPRYLIKTRGQQVTLSCSPISGHRSVSWYQQTPGQGLQFLFEYFSETQRNKGNFPGRFSGRQFSNSRSEMNVSTLELGDSALYLCASSLEQGREKLFFGSGTQLSVL.

The chain is built from TRBV6-1 and TRBJ1-5, with D unclear. This CDR3 has 15 amino acids. Trimming stripped 6 bases from V and 0 bases from J, with 12 bases between. CDR1 and CDR2 from the germline V gene are MNHNS and SASEGT. The chain's CDR3 is CASRAGMYSNQPQHF. The CDR3 region has the DNA TGTGCCAGCAGAGCAGGAATGTATAGCAATCAGCCCCAGCATTTT.